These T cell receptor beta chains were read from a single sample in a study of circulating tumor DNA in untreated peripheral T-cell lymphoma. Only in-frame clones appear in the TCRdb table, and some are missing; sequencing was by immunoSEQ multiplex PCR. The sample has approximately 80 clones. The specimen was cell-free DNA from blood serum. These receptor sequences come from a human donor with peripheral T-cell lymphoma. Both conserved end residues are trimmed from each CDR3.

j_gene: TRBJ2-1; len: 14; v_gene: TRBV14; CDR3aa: ASSQVSLAKGNEQF
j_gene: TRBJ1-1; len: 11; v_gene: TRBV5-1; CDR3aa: ASSLTANTEAF
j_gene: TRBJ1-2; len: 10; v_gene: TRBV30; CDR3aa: AWSVAGVGYT
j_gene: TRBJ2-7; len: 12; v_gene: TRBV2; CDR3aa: ASSEAPQTYEQY
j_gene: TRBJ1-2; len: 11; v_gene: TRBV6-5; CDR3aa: AVHRAPGYGYT
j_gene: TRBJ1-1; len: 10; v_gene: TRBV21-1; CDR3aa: ASSPVRTEAF
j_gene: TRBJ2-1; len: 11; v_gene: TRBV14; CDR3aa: ASSQRPNNEQF
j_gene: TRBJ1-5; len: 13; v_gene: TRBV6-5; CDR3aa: ASSRQGNSNQPQH
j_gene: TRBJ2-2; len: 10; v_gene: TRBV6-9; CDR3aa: ASSYRTGELF
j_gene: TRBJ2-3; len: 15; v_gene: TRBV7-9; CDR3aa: ASSLGGVSFSTDTQY
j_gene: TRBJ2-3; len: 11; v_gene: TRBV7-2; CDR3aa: AWTGGGTDTQY
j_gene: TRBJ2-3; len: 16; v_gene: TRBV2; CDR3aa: ASSDPAGRWEGTDTQY
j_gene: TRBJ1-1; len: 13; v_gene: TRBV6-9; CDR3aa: ASSKTGTSNTEAF
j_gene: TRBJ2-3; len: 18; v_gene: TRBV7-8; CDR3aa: ASSLVGVAGGPQLRDTQY
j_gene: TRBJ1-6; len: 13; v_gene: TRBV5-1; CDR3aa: ASSSDRGINSPLH